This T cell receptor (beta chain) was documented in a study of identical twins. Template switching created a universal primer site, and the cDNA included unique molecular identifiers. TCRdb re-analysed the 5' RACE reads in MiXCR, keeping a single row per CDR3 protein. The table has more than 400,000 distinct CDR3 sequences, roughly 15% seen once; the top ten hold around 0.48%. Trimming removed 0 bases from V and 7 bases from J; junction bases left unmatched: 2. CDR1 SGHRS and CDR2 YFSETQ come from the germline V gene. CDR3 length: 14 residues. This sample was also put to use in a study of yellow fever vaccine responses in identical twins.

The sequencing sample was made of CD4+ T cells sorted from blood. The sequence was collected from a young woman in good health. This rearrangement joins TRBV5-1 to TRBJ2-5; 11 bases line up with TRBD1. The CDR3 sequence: CASSLGTGGLTQYF. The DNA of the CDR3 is TGCGCCAGCAGCTTGGGGACAGGGGGCCTGACCCAGTACTTC.